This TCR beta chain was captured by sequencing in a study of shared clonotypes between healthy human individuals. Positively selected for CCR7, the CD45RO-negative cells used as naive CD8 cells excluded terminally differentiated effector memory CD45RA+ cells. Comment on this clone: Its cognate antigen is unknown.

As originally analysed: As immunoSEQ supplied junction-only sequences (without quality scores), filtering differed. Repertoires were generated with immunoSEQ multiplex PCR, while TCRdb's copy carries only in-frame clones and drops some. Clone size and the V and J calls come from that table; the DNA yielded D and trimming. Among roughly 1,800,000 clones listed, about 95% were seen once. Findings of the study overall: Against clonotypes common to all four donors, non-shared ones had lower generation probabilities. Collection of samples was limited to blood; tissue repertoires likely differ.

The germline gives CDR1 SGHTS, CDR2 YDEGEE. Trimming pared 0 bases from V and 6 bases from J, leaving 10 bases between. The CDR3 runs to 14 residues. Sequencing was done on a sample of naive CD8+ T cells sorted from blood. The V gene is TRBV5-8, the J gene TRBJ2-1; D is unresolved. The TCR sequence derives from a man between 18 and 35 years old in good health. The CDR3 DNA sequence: TGTGCCAGCAGCTTGGCAGGCAGTTCCAATGAGCAGTTCTTC. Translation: CASSLAGSSNEQFF.